This T cell receptor (beta chain) derives from a study of long-term antiretroviral therapy in people with HIV. Study-wide points: Documentation of ART adherence, viral resistance or therapy changes was absent. Controls had broader CDR3 length ranges than HIV repertoires did.

At the survey level, the v3.0 immunoSEQ assay was run. Sequencing set out to capture roughly 40,000-50,000 T-cell genomes per sample. Profiling relied on immunoSEQ multiplex PCR, and the TCRdb table lists in-frame clones only, not all of them. The sample lists fewer than 45,000 clones, roughly 84% occurring once. Notes on this clone: Its antigen is unknown.

Germline CDR1 is PRHDT and CDR2 is FYEKMQ (reference sequence). This CDR3 region has 14 residues. V dropped 3 bases and J dropped 7 bases, with 12 bases sitting between them. Specimen: unsorted PBMCs, collected roughly 2.9 years before starting antiretroviral therapy. The TCR sequence derives from a woman aged 25 to 39 with HIV. The chain couples TRBV13 to TRBJ2-2; perhaps TRBD2 as D (5 bases). Here the CDR3 reads CASSFASRGGELFF. The CDR3 nucleotides read TGTGCCAGCAGCTTCGCCTCTCGGGGCGGGGAGCTGTTTTTT.